This T cell receptor beta chain was identified during a study of cytomegalovirus exposure and HLA in healthy donors. General study findings and limits: Confirmation was obtained in vitro that a few CMV-associated chains are specific for CMV antigens. Investigators reported 164 TCR beta chains as tied to cytomegalovirus.

V lost 4 bases and J 1 base, leaving 7 bases between the germline ends. Germline V gives CDR1 SGHDN, CDR2 FVKESK. The CDR3 has 13 amino acids. The PCR contained 60 Vbeta and 13 Jbeta primers. TCRdb's copy holds only in-frame clones and misses some; the assay was immunoSEQ multiplex PCR. Its clone listing holds some 110,000 clones. As regards this clone: Its antigen is not known.

The sample was PBMCs. The chain recombines TRBV14 with TRBJ1-1; D unclear. The receptor's source is a man younger than 45 in good health and CMV-seronegative. CDR3: CASSREANTEAFF. The CDR3 coding sequence is TGTGCCAGCAGCCGAGAGGCGAACACTGAAGCTTTCTTT.